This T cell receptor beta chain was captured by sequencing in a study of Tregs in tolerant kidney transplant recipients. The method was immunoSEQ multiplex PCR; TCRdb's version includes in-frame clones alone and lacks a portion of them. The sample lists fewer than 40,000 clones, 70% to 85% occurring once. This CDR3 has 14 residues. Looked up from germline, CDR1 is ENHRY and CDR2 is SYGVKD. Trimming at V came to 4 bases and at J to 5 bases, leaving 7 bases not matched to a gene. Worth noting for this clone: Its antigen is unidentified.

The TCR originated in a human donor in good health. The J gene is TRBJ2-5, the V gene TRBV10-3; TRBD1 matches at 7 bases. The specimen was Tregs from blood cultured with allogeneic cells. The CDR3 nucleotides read TGTGCCATCAGTGCCTACAGGGGCGAGGAGACCCAGTACTTC. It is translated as CAISAYRGEETQYF.